This passage covers 19 T cell receptor beta chains from one sample sequenced in a study of cytomegalovirus exposure and HLA in healthy donors. The PCR had 60 Vbeta and 13 Jbeta primers. Sequencing was performed with immunoSEQ multiplex PCR; in TCRdb, only in-frame clones are kept and a portion is missing. Of roughly 250,000 clones in the sample, just under 85% were seen once. Material: PBMCs. The receptors derive from a woman aged 40 to 50 in good health and CMV-seropositive.

This chain links TRBV7-6 with TRBJ2-7; D unclear. The CDR3 loop spans 13 amino acids. The germline V and J ends were trimmed by 4 bases and 7 bases, with 14 bases remaining between them. CDR1 and CDR2 (germline): SGHVS, FNYEAQ. The CDR3 loop is CASSSIPMLEQYF. Here the CDR3 DNA reads TGTGCCAGCAGCTCTATTCCGATGTTGGAGCAGTACTTC.

As DNA, the CDR3 is TGCAGCGTGCCGACTAGCGGGACTCACAATGAGCAGTTCTTC. Residues: CSVPTSGTHNEQFF. The genes are TRBV29-1 and TRBJ2-1; TRBD2 matches 11 bases. The CDR3 has 14 residues. J lost 5 bases, V lost 6 bases, and 6 bases had no gene match. Germline V CDR1 and CDR2: SQVTM, ANQGSEA.

The J gene is TRBJ1-4, the V gene TRBV4-2; D is unclear. This CDR3 region has 14 residues. Trimming shortened V by 1 base and J by 4 bases, and 7 bases separated the two germline ends. Germline V gives CDR1 LGHNA, CDR2 YNFKEQ. The CDR3 reads CASSQATNNEKLFF. CDR3 bases: TGTGCCAGCAGCCAAGCGACAAATAATGAAAAACTGTTTTTT.

The chain has TRBV27 and TRBJ2-3, with 7 positions matching TRBD1. The germline V gene encodes CDR1 MNHEY and CDR2 SMNVEV (reference sequence). The CDR3 has 13 residues. The V segment lost 8 bases and the J segment 7 bases; nucleotides outside the gene matches: 9. CDR3 amino acids: CASRASDRNTQYF. The CDR3, as DNA: TGTGCCAGCCGGGCCTCGGACAGGAATACGCAGTATTTT.

The chain carries TRBV5-6 and TRBJ1-3, with a tentative D call TRBD1 (5 bases). Trimming removed 4 bases at V and 7 bases at J, with 12 bases between. Germline V CDR1 and CDR2: SGHDT, YYEEEE. This CDR3 has 13 amino acids. Here the CDR3 DNA reads TGTGCCAGCAGCCCGGGACTCGGGAACACCATATATTTT. Protein sequence: CASSPGLGNTIYF.

The chain couples TRBV29-1 to TRBJ2-5; 10 bases are a match to TRBD1. After removal of 7 bases from V and 9 bases from J, the junction contained 14 bases not matched to a gene. The CDR3 spans 14 residues. Germline lookup yields CDR1 SQVTM and CDR2 ANQGSEA. The chain's CDR3 is CSAQAGQGGTAQYF. The CDR3 nucleotides read TGCAGCGCCCAAGCCGGACAGGGGGGTACGGCCCAGTACTTC.

The chain links TRBV19 to TRBJ1-3, with 10 bases that match TRBD1. The CDR3 is made up of 17 amino acids. Germline CDR1 reads LNHDA; CDR2 reads SQIVND (reference sequence). The V and J ends lost 1 base and 3 bases, in that order; junction bases with no gene match: 6. The CDR3 here is CASSIAATGGSGNTIYF. The CDR3 nucleotides are TGTGCCAGTAGTATAGCCGCGACAGGGGGCAGTGGAAACACCATATATTTT.

This clone was seen more than once but under ten times. Within the sample, other DNA sequences also encode this same CDR3. The chain is built from TRBV7-9 and TRBJ2-2, with TRBD2 identical over 10 bases. J was trimmed by 0 bases and V by 1 base; bases with no gene match: 2. Germline V lookup: CDR1 SEHNR, CDR2 FQNEAQ (reference sequence). The CDR3 is made up of 17 amino acids. The CDR3 protein is CASSLGLAGANTGELFF. The CDR3 DNA is TGTGCCAGCAGCTTAGGGCTAGCGGGAGCGAACACCGGGGAGCTGTTTTTT. The full variable domain, completed using reference TRBV7-9 and TRBJ2-2, is DTGVSQNPRHKITKRGQNVTFRCDPISEHNRLYWYRQTLGQGPEFLTYFQNEAQLEKSRLLSDRFSAERPKGSFSTLEIQRTEQGDSAMYLCASSLGLAGANTGELFFGEGSRLTVL.

This chain links TRBV5-1 with TRBJ2-3; no reliable D call. The CDR3 has 15 amino acids. Germline lookup yields CDR1 SGHRS and CDR2 YFSETQ. V was trimmed by 0 bases and J by 2 bases, leaving 10 bases between them. The CDR3 loop is CASSLVGSLTDTQYF. In DNA, the CDR3 is TGCGCCAGCAGCTTGGTGGGCTCTCTCACAGATACGCAGTATTTT.

This sequence joins TRBV2 and TRBJ2-7, with TRBD2 matching 15 bases. Germline trimming cut 6 bases from V and 3 bases from J; bases unmatched to any gene: 6. Germline V gene data show CDR1 as SNHLY and CDR2 as FYNNEI. This CDR3 region has 16 residues. CDR3 in DNA: TGTGCCAGCAGCTTCGGACTAGCGGGAGGGGTCTACGAGCAGTACTTC. Translation gives CASSFGLAGGVYEQYF. The whole variable domain, filled in from reference TRBV2 and TRBJ2-7, reads EPEVTQTPSHQVTQMGQEVILRCVPISNHLYFYWYRQILGQKVEFLVSFYNNEISEKSEIFDDQFSVERPDGSNFTLKIRSTKLEDSAMYFCASSFGLAGGVYEQYFGPGTRLTVT.

CDR3 coding DNA: TGTGCCACCATCGCCCTAGCGGGAGGAACCGAGCAGTACTTC. It is translated as CATIALAGGTEQYF. V is TRBV6-5 and J is TRBJ2-7; TRBD2 agrees at 11 bases. The CDR3 runs to 14 residues. Losses at the gene ends were 10 bases for V and 6 bases for J; bases not matched to a gene: 11. Germline CDR1 is MNHEY and CDR2 is SVGAGI.

For the CDR3, the DNA is TGTGCCAGCAGCTTAGCCGAGGGGAACACTGAAGCTTTCTTT. This codes for CASSLAEGNTEAFF. The V gene is TRBV7-9, the J gene TRBJ1-1, with D hard to call. The CDR3 runs to 14 residues. The V end was cut by 0 bases, the J end by 1 base, with 6 bases between. Looked up from germline, CDR1 is SEHNR and CDR2 is FQNEAQ (reference sequence).

J is TRBJ1-2 and V is TRBV5-6, with D perhaps matching TRBD1 (6 bases). The germline V gene encodes CDR1 SGHDT and CDR2 YYEEEE. Between the trimmed V and J ends, which lost 2 bases and 0 bases, there was a span of 11 bases. The CDR3 covers 15 residues. CDR3 protein: CASSFLDRANYGYTF. DNA for the CDR3: TGTGCCAGCAGCTTTTTGGACAGAGCTAACTATGGCTACACCTTC.

The rearrangement joins TRBV5-5 to TRBJ1-6; tentative D call: TRBD1 (5 bases). Germline V gene data show CDR1 as SGHKS and CDR2 as YYEKEE (reference sequence). The CDR3 is made up of 15 amino acids. V lost 2 bases, J lost 7 bases, and 13 bases lay in between. CDR3 sequence: CASSLEVRANSPLHF. The CDR3 bases are TGTGCCAGCAGCTTAGAGGTCAGGGCCAATTCACCCCTCCACTTT.

V usage is TRBV5-5 and J usage is TRBJ1-2, with unresolved D. The CDR3 contains 14 residues. CDR1 SGHKS and CDR2 YYEKEE come from the germline V gene (reference sequence). Trimming shortened V by 5 bases and J by 3 bases, and 14 bases separated the two germline ends. CDR3 sequence: CASSPTGNHYGYTF. CDR3 bases: TGTGCCAGCAGTCCGACCGGGAACCACTATGGCTACACCTTC.

This chain links TRBV28 with TRBJ2-7, with 15 bases fitting TRBD2. V was pared by 1 base and J by 6 bases, with 1 base of the junction left unmatched. CDR3 length: 15 residues. Germline V gene lookup returns CDR1 MDHEN and CDR2 SYDVKM. The CDR3 DNA reads TGTGCCAGCAGTTTATCGGGACTAGCGGGAGGCGAGCAGTACTTC. Its translation is CASSLSGLAGGEQYF. The full variable domain, its missing parts supplied by reference TRBV28 and TRBJ2-7, is DVKVTQSSRYLVKRTGEKVFLECVQDMDHENMFWYRQDPGLGLRLIYFSYDVKMKEKGDIPEGYSVSREKKERFSLILESASTNQTSMYLCASSLSGLAGGEQYFGPGTRLTVT.

The gene calls are TRBV19 and TRBJ1-2; 10 bases line up with TRBD1. J lost 8 bases, V lost 3 bases, and 6 bases had no gene match. This CDR3 comprises 14 residues. Germline CDR1 is LNHDA and CDR2 is SQIVND (reference sequence). CDR3 nucleotides: TGTGCCAGTAGTATGCCGGGGACAGGGGACGGCTACACCTTC. This encodes CASSMPGTGDGYTF. Complete variable domain (other parts from reference TRBV19 and TRBJ1-2): DGGITQSPKYLFRKEGQNVTLSCEQNLNHDAMYWYRQDPGQGLRLIYYSQIVNDFQKGDIAEGYSVSREKKESFPLTVTSAQKNPTAFYLCASSMPGTGDGYTFGSGTRLTVV.

This clone was picked up a small number of times. The chain carries TRBV30 and TRBJ1-1, with a possible D match to TRBD1 (6 bases). V was pared by 5 bases and J by 11 bases, with 18 bases between. The CDR3 is 12 amino acids. Germline CDR1 GTSNPN, CDR2 SVGIG (reference sequence). The CDR3 sequence: CAWDEQGRVAFF. The CDR3 nucleotides read TGTGCCTGGGATGAGCAGGGGCGTGTGGCTTTCTTT.

V and J are TRBV27 and TRBJ2-7; 8 bases line up with TRBD2. The trim removed 6 bases at V and 4 bases at J, leaving 5 bases unmatched. The length of the CDR3 is 13 residues. Germline values: CDR1 MNHEY, CDR2 SMNVEV (reference sequence). As DNA, the CDR3 is TGTGCCAGCAGATCCCTAGCGGGTTACGAGCAGTACTTC. Protein sequence: CASRSLAGYEQYF.